Listed here are 12 T cell receptor beta chains from one sample, sequenced in a study of blood T cells in healthy people across ages. Sample-barcoded 5' priming and a J-beta primer mix drove a second PCR of roughly 7 to 11 cycles. TCRdb reanalysed the 5' RACE reads using MiXCR and keeps one entry per CDR3 protein. The sample has roughly 1.5 million distinct CDR3 sequences, 35% to 45% seen once. Sequencing was carried out using blood. Source of these receptors: a woman between 18 and 29 years old in good health.

The V gene is TRBV5-1, the J gene TRBJ1-1; unclear D gene. CDR1 and CDR2 (germline): SGHRS, YFSETQ. Trimming cost V 3 bases and J 0 bases, with 9 bases left between them. The CDR3 has 14 amino acids. The CDR3: CASSSEGMNTEAFF. CDR3 DNA sequence: TGCGCCAGCAGCTCCGAGGGTATGAACACTGAAGCTTTCTTT.

This rearrangement joins TRBV20-1 to TRBJ1-5; D possibly corresponds to TRBD1 (6 bases). CDR3 length equals 15 residues. The germline gives CDR1 DFQATT, CDR2 SNEGSKA (reference sequence). V was cut by 3 bases and J by 2 bases, with 14 bases left in between. The CDR3 sequence is CSARVGQGRNQPQHF. DNA for the CDR3: TGCAGTGCTAGGGTCGGGCAGGGGCGCAATCAGCCCCAGCATTTT.

This rearrangement joins TRBV5-1 to TRBJ1-2; tentatively, D is TRBD1 (5 bases). Trimming removed 7 bases from V and 9 bases from J, with 16 bases in between. The CDR3 is made up of 12 amino acids. In germline, CDR1 is SGHRS, CDR2 YFSETQ. The CDR3 DNA is TGCGCCAGCGCATGGGACCTGGATAGCTACACCTTC. Encoded protein: CASAWDLDSYTF.

The V and J genes are TRBV4-3 and TRBJ1-4; perhaps TRBD1 as D (6 bases). V lost 1 base and J lost 7, with 13 bases in between. The CDR3 loop spans 15 amino acids. CDR1 and CDR2 (germline): LGHNA, YSLEER. The CDR3 protein is CASSQGTGWGEKLFF. CDR3 DNA: TGCGCCAGCAGCCAAGGAACAGGGTGGGGTGAAAAACTGTTTTTT.

This clonotype turned up a few times. V gene TRBV12-3 or TRBV12-4 combines with J gene TRBJ2-2, with TRBD2 identical over 7 bases. CDR3 length: 16 amino acids. V dropped 7 bases and J dropped 3; count of bases not matched to a gene: 11. The CDR3 reads CASTYVGGSYTGELFF. For the CDR3, the DNA is TGTGCCAGCACATATGTCGGCGGGAGTTACACCGGGGAGCTGTTTTTT.

The chain combines TRBV7-8 with TRBJ1-2; 10 nucleotides match TRBD1. The CDR3 runs to 16 residues. In germline, CDR1 is SGHVS, CDR2 FQNEAQ. V was clipped by 7 bases and J by 6 bases; unmatched bases: 14. This CDR3 reads CASTPARGQGMNGYTF. CDR3 DNA: TGTGCCAGCACCCCAGCTCGGGGACAGGGGATGAATGGCTACACCTTC.

This clonotype was observed a few times. The chain uses TRBV29-1 and TRBJ2-7, with 7 bases aligning to TRBD1. The CDR3 consists of 12 residues. After removal of 7 bases from V and 3 bases from J, the junction contained 6 bases not matched to a gene. The germline gives CDR1 SQVTM, CDR2 ANQGSEA. In DNA, the CDR3 is TGCAGCGGTCGGCAGGGGGACTACGAGCAGTACTTC. Translation: CSGRQGDYEQYF.

There are a few counts of this clonotype. The V and J genes are TRBV4-3 and TRBJ1-2; 8 bases align to TRBD1. The CDR3 spans 19 residues. CDR1 LGHNA and CDR2 YSLEER come from the germline V gene. V was clipped by 0 bases and J by 1 base; unmatched bases: 13. The CDR3 protein is CASSQDMGQATFYNYGYTF. CDR3 sequence (DNA): TGCGCCAGCAGCCAAGATATGGGACAGGCCACATTTTATAACTATGGCTACACCTTC.

This clonotype has more than one count but fewer than ten. The rearrangement uses TRBV12-3 or TRBV12-4 and TRBJ2-4; D is unclear. This CDR3 is 12 amino acids long. Trimming pared 0 bases from V and 8 bases from J, leaving 5 bases between. Written as DNA, the CDR3 is TGTGCCAGCAGTTTAGCGCGAGACATTCAGTACTTC. Translation: CASSLARDIQYF.

This clonotype showed up just a few times. The CDR3 nucleotides are TGCGCCAGCAGCCAAGATATCCTCGGGGGGCAGGGAGATCAGCCCCAGCATTTT. Its translation is CASSQDILGGQGDQPQHF. V and J are TRBV4-1 and TRBJ1-5; tentatively, D is TRBD1 (6 bases). V shed 0 bases and J shed 5 bases, with 20 bases lying between them. The germline CDR1 and CDR2 sequences are MGHRA and YSYEKL. The CDR3 spans 18 residues.

This clonotype appeared a few times. CDR3 nucleotides: TGTGCCAGCAGCAGGGACAGCCCGAGGACTGAAGCTTTCTTT. This translates into CASSRDSPRTEAFF. The chain is built from TRBV6-5 and TRBJ1-1, with TRBD1 matching over 7 bases. After removal of 6 bases from V and 5 bases from J, the junction contained 9 bases not matched to a gene. This CDR3 contains 14 residues. Per germline, CDR1 MNHEY and CDR2 SVGAGI.

V gene TRBV27 combines with J gene TRBJ1-1; TRBD1 agrees at 8 bases. This CDR3 region has 15 residues. Germline V gene sequence: CDR1 MNHEY, CDR2 SMNVEV (reference sequence). After removal of 2 bases from V and 11 bases from J, the junction contained 13 bases not matched to a gene. The CDR3 DNA reads TGTGCCAGCAGTTTAAGGTCAGGGGGCTCTCGTCGTGCTTTCTTT. It encodes CASSLRSGGSRRAFF.